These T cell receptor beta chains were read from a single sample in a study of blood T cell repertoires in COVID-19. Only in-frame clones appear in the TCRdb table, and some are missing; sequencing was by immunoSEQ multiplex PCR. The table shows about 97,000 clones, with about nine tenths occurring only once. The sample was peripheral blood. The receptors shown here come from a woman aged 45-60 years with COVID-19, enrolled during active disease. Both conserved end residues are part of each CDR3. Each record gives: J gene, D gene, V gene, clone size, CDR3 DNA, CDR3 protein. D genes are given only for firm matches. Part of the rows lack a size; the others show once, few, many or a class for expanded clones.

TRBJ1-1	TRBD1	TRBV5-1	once	TGCGCCAGTCAGGGACAGATGAACACTGAAGCTTTCTTT	CASQGQMNTEAFF
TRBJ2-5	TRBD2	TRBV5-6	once	TGTGCCAGCAGGCCGGGACTAGAAGAGACCCAGTACTTC	CASRPGLEETQYF
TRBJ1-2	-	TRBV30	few	TGTGCCTGGAGTGTAAAGGGGCTGAGGGGCTACACCTTC	CAWSVKGLRGYTF
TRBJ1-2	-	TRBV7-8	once	TGTGCCAGCAGCTTTAAGACCGGGGGTCGGGGGGATGGCTACACCTTC	CASSFKTGGRGDGYTF
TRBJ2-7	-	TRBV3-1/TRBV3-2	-	TGTGCCAGCAGCCAAGGTGACAGAACCTACGAGCAGTACTTC	CASSQGDRTYEQYF
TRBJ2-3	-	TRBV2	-	TGTGCCAGCAGGGGAGGTAGGACAGGCCCCACAGATACGCAGTATTTT	CASRGGRTGPTDTQYF
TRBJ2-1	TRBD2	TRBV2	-	TGTGCCAGCAGCCACGCGGGGGGGTCCGACTACTACAATGAGCAGTTCTTC	CASSHAGGSDYYNEQFF
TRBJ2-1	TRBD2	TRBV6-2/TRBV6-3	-	TGTGCCAGCAGTTACTTCGGACTAGCAGGGGCCGGCAATGAGCAGTTCTTC	CASSYFGLAGAGNEQFF
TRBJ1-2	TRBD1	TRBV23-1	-	TGCGCCAGCTTGACAGGGGGCTGTGGCTACACCTTC	CASLTGGCGYTF
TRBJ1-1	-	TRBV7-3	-	TGTGCCAGCAGCCCAGGGATGAACACTGAAGCTTTCTTT	CASSPGMNTEAFF